This paragraph covers one T cell receptor (beta chain) sequence. As yet, its antigen is unknown. Additional DNA sequences in this sample encode the identical CDR3. The sample comes from a study of cytomegalovirus exposure and HLA in healthy donors. General study points: V- and J-gene trimming in TCR beta was tied to a missense DCLRE1C variant by an analysis performed later. Earlier results showed most TCR beta V segments being productive about 90% or about 30% of the time. HLA allele associations emerged for about 16,000 TCR beta sequences in a later analysis, at 0.05 false discovery rate. Across all donors, roughly uniform sequencing depth was an assumption of the presence/absence analyses.

V shed 0 bases and J 0 bases; nucleotides not matched to a gene: 5. Germline assignment: CDR1 LNHNV and CDR2 YYDKDF (reference sequence). The CDR3 contains 17 residues. A multiplex PCR was run with 60 Vbeta primers and 13 Jbeta primers. Measured with immunoSEQ multiplex PCR; TCRdb has only the in-frame clones, and not every one. The data hold 120,000 or so clones, with 81% observed a single time. V gene TRBV15 combines with J gene TRBJ1-5; TRBD1 matches 7 bases. The source is a woman aged 40 to 50 in good health and CMV-seronegative. The source material was PBMCs. The CDR3 loop is CATSRDPRDSSNQPQHF. In DNA, the CDR3 is TGTGCCACCAGCAGAGACCCCAGGGACAGTAGCAATCAGCCCCAGCATTTT.